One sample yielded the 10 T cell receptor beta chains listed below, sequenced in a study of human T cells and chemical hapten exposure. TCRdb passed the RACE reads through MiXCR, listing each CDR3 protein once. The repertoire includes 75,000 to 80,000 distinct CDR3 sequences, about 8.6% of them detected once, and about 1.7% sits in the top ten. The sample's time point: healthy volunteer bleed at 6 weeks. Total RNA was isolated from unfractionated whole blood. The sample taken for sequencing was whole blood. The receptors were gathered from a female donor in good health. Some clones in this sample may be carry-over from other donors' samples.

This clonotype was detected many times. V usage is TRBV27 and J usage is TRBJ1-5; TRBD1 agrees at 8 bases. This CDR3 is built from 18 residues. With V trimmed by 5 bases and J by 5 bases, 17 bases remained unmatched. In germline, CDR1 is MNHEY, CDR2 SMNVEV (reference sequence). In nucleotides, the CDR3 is TGTGCCAGCAGTCGGGATCCGAGGACAGGGCGTGGAGATCAGCCCCAGCATTTT. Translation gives CASSRDPRTGRGDQPQHF.

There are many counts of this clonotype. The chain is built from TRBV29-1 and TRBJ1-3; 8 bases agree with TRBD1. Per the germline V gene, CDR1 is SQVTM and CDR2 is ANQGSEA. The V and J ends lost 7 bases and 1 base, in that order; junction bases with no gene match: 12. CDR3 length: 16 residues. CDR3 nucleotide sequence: TGCAGCGCCGGTAGTCGGCAGGGGGCTTCTGGAAACACCATATATTTT. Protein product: CSAGSRQGASGNTIYF.

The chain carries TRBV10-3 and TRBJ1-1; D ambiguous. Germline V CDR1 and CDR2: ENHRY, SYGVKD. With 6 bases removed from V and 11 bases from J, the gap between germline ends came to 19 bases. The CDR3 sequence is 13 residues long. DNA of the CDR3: TGTGCCATCAGCTCATCGACCGGAATTGAGGCTTTCTTT. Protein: CAISSSTGIEAFF.

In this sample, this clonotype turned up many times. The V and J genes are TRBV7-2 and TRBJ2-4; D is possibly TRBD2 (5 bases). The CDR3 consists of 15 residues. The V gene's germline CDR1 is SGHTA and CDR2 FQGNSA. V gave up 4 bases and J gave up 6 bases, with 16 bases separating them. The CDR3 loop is CASSYERVVGNIQYF. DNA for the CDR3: TGTGCCAGCAGCTACGAGAGGGTCGTAGGAAACATTCAGTACTTC.

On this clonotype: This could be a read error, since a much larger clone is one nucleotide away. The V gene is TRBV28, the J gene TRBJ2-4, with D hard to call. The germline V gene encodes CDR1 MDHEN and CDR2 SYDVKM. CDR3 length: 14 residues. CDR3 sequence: CVSNLGIAKNIQYF. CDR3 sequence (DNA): TGTGTCAGCAACCTGGGGATAGCCAAAAACATTCAGTACTTC.

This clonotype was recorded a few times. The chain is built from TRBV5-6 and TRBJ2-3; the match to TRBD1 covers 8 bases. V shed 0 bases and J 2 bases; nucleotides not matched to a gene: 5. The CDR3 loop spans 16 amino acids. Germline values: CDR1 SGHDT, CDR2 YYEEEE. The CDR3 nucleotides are TGTGCCAGCAGCTTGGTAGGACAGGGATACACAGATACGCAGTATTTT. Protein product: CASSLVGQGYTDTQYF.

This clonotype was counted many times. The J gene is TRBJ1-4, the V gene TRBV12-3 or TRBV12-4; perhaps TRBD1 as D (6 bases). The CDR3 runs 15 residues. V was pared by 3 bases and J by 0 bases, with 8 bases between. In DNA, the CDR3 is TGTGCCAGCAGTTTCTCAGGGGCAACTAATGAAAAACTGTTTTTT. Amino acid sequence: CASSFSGATNEKLFF.

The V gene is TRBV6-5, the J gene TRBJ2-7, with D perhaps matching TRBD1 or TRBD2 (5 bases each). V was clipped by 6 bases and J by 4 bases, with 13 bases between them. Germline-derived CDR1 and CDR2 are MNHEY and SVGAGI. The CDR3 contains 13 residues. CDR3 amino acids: CASRRGSQYEQYF. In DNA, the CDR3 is TGTGCCAGCAGACGGGGCAGCCAATACGAGCAGTACTTC.

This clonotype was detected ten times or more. The CDR3 region is CASGRGDSPLHF. For the CDR3, the DNA is TGTGCCAGCGGCAGGGGCGATTCACCCCTCCACTTT. V gene TRBV12-3 or TRBV12-4 combines with J gene TRBJ1-6, with D perhaps matching TRBD1 (6 bases). V was cut by 8 bases and J by 8 bases, with 10 bases left in between. The CDR3 length is 12 residues.

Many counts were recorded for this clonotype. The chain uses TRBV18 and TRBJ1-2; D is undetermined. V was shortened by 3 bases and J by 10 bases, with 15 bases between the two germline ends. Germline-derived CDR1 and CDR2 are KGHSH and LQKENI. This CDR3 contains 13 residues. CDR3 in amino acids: CASSPMGKSAYTF. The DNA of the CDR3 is TGTGCCAGCTCACCGATGGGGAAGTCCGCCTACACCTTC. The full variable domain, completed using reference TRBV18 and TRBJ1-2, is NAGVMQNPRHLVRRRGQEARLRCSPMKGHSHVYWYRQLPEEGLKFMVYLQKENIIDESGMPKERFSAEFPKEGPSILRIQQVVRGDSAAYFCASSPMGKSAYTFGSGTRLTVV.